Here is one T cell receptor beta chain with its context. As yet, its antigen is unknown. One entry per CDR3 protein results from TCRdb running MiXCR on the reads. The sample includes around 360,000 distinct CDR3 sequences, roughly a third of them seen just once. This sample is drawn from a study of T cell repertoires in cytomegalovirus infection. In the study overall: CMV epitopes that were recently identified and HLA-C-restricted were used alongside well-studied HLA-B-restricted ones. Public signatures in TCR beta pointed to CMV infection and matching HLA type. Overall study findings and caveats: Carriage of CMV together with the relevant HLA was identifiable through cumulative public TCR beta family frequency.

V was cut by 6 bases and J by 2 bases, with 14 bases left in between. The germline V gene has CDR1 ENHRY and CDR2 SYGVKD. The length of the CDR3 is 14 residues. The sequence came from a human donor in good health (CMV status not recorded). Some clones in this sample may be carry-over from other donors' samples. Material: cultured PBMCs, obtained from culture after CMV antigen stimulation. The rearrangement links TRBV10-3 to TRBJ2-7, with D perhaps TRBD2 (6 bases). The CDR3 coding sequence is TGTGCCATCAGGGTAGGAACGGGAGCCTACGAGCAGTACTTC. It specifies CAIRVGTGAYEQYF.